This TCR beta chain was identified during a study of blood T cell repertoires in COVID-19. Study information: Italy, Spain and the United States were the sources of the convalescent and acute COVID-19 samples. PBMCs, B-cell-depleted T cells, or T cells were the source of the cDNA or gDNA that made up the material.

Original handling: The authors estimated nucleated cell counts from reference gene primer amplification. The assay was immunoSEQ multiplex PCR, and TCRdb's table has in-frame clones only and misses some. V and J calls and clone size are copied from that table; D and trimming were computed from the DNA. The sample shows 200,000 to 250,000 clones, 92% of them seen only once. Germline V gives CDR1 SQVTM, CDR2 ANQGSEA. Trimming shortened V by 6 bases and J by 2 bases, and 15 bases separated the two germline ends. The CDR3 is 14 amino acids. The origin of this receptor is a man aged 25 to 40 with acute or convalescent COVID-19. The chain is built from TRBV29-1 and TRBJ2-3; D is unresolved. The sequenced sample was peripheral blood. The CDR3 loop is CSVKSGTYTDTQYF. DNA of the CDR3: TGCAGCGTCAAGTCCGGTACCTACACAGATACGCAGTATTTT.